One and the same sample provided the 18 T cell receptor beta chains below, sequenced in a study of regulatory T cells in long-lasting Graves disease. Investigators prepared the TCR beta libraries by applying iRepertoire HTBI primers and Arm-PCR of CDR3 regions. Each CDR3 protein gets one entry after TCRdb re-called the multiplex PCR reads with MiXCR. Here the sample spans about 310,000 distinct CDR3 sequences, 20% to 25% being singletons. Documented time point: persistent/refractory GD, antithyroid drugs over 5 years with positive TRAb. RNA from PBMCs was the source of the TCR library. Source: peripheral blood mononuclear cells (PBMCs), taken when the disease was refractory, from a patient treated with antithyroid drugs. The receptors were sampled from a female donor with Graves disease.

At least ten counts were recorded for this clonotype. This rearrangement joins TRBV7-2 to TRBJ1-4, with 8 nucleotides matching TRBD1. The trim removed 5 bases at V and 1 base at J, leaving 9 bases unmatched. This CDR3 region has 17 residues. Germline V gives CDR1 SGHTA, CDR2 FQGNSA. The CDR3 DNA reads TGTGCCAGCAGCCCGAGGACAGGGTACTTAACTAATGAAAAACTGTTTTTT. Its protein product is CASSPRTGYLTNEKLFF.

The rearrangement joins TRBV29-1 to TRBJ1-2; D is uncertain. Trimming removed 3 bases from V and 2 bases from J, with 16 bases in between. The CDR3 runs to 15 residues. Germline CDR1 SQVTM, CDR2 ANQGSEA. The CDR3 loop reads CSVEGSRPGNYGYTF. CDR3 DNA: TGCAGCGTTGAGGGTTCCCGGCCAGGCAACTATGGCTACACCTTC.

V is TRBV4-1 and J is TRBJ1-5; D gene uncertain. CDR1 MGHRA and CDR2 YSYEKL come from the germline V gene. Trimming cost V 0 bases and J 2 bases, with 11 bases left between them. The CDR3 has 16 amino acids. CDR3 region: CASSQDADWGNQPQHF. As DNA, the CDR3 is TGCGCCAGCAGCCAAGATGCGGATTGGGGCAATCAGCCCCAGCATTTT.

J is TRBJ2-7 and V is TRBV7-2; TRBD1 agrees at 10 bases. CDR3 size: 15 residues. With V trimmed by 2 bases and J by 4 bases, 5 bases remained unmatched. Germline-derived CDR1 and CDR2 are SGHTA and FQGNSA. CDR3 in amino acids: CASSLSGQGSYEQYF. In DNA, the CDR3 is TGTGCCAGCAGCTTATCGGGACAGGGGTCTTACGAGCAGTACTTC.

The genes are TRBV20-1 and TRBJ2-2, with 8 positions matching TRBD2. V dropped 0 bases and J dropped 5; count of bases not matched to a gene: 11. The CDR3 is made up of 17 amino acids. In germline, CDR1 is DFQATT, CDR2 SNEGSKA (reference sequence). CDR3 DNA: TGCAGTGCTAGAGATCGTGGGAGCGGGAGAGTTACCGGGGAGCTGTTTTTT. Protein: CSARDRGSGRVTGELFF.

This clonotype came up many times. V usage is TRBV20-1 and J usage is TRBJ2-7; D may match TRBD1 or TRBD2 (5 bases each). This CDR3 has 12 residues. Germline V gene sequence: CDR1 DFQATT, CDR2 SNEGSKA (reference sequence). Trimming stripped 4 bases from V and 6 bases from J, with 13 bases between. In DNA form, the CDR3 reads TGCAGTGCTAACCGGGGCACACTCGAGCAGTACTTC. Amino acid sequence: CSANRGTLEQYF.

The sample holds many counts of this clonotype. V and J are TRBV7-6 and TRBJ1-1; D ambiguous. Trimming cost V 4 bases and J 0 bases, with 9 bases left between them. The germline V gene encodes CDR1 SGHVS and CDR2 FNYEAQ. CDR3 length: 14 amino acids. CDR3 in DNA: TGTGCCAGCAGCTCTTTGGGAATGAACACTGAAGCTTTCTTT. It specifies CASSSLGMNTEAFF.

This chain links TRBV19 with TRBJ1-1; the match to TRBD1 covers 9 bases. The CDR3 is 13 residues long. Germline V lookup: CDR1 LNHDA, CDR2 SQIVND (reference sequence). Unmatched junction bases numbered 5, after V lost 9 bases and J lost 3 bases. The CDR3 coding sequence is TGTGCCAGGACCGGGACAGGGCACACTGAAGCTTTCTTT. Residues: CARTGTGHTEAFF.

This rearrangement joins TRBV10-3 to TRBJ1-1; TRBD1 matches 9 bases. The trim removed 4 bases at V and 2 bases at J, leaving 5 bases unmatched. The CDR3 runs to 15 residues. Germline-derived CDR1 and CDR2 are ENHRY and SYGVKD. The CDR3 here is CAISAPTGGNTEAFF. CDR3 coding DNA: TGTGCCATCAGTGCCCCGACAGGGGGTAACACTGAAGCTTTCTTT.

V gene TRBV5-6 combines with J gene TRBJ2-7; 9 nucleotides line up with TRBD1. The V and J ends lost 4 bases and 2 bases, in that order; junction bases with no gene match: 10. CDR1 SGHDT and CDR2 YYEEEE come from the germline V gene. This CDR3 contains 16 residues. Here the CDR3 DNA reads TGTGCCAGCAGCCCCTCGCCGGGGACAGGGACCTACGAGCAGTACTTC. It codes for CASSPSPGTGTYEQYF. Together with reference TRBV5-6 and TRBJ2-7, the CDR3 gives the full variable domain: DAGVTQSPTHLIKTRGQQVTLRCSPKSGHDTVSWYQQALGQGPQFIFQYYEEEERQRGNFPDRFSGHQFPNYSSELNVNALLLGDSALYLCASSPSPGTGTYEQYFGPGTRLTVT.

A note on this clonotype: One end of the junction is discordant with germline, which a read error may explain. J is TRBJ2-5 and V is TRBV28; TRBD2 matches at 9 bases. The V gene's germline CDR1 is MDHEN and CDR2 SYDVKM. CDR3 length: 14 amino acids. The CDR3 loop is CASSLRGGLETRYF. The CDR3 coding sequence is TGTGCCAGCAGTTTGCGGGGGGGGCTAGAGACCCGGTACTTC.

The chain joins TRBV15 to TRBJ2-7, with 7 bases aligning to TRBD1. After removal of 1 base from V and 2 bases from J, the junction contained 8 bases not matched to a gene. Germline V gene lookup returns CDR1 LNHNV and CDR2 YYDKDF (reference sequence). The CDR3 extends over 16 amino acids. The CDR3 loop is CATSRVGEQGAYEQYF. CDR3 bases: TGTGCCACCAGCAGAGTTGGAGAGCAGGGGGCCTACGAGCAGTACTTC.

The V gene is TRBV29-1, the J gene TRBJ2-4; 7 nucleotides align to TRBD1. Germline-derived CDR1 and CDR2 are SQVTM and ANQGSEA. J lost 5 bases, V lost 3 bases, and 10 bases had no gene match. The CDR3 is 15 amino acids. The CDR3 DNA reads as TGCAGCGTTGAGACAGGGACAGCGCCCCAAAACATTCAGTACTTC. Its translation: CSVETGTAPQNIQYF.

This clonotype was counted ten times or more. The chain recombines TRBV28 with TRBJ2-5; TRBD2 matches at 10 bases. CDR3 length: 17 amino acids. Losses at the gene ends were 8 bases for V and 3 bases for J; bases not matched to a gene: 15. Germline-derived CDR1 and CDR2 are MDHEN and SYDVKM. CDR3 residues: CASDHRLLAGNKETQYF. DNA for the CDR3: TGTGCCAGCGACCACCGGTTACTAGCGGGAAACAAAGAGACCCAGTACTTC.

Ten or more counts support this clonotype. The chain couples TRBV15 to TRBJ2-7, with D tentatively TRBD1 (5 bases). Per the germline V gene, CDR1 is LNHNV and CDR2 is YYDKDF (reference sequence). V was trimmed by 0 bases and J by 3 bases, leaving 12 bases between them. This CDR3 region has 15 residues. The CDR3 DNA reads TGTGCCACCAGCAGAGATGGGGCGCTAGGCTACGAGCAGTACTTC. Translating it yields CATSRDGALGYEQYF.

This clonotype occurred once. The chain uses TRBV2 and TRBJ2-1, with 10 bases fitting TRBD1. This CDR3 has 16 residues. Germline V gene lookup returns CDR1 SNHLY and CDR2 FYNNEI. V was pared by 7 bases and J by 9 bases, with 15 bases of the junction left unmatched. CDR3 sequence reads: CASIKGRGTGVLEQFF. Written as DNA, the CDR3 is TGTGCCAGCATTAAGGGTCGCGGGACAGGGGTCCTTGAGCAGTTCTTC.

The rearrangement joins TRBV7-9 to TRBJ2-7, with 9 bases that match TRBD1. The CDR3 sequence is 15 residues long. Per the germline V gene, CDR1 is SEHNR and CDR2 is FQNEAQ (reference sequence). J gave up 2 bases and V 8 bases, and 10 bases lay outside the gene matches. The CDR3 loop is CASVPPDRGTYEQYF. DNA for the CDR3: TGTGCCAGCGTACCTCCCGACAGGGGGACCTACGAGCAGTACTTC.

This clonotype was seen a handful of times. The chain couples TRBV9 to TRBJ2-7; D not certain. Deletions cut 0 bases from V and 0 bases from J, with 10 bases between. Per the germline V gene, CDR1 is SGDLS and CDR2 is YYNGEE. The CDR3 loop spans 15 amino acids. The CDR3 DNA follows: TGTGCCAGCAGCGTAGGAAGTTCACCCTCCTACGAGCAGTACTTC. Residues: CASSVGSSPSYEQYF.